This T cell receptor (beta chain) was sequenced in a study of T cell responses to AZD1222 COVID-19 vaccine (TCRdb year 2021). Broadly, across the study: AZD1222 recipients with second doses at about 4 weeks or about 12 weeks were pooled, because spike-specific TCR depth and breadth did not differ between schedules. A total of about 230 trial participants underwent TCR sequencing, of whom about 200 received two doses of AZD1222 and around 25 received two doses of the MenACWY control vaccine. Trial participants were enrolled into age subgroups of 18-55, 56-69 and 70-plus years, which contained about 150, 28 and 57 TCR-sequenced participants, respectively.

Comments on this clone: Its antigen specificity is not known. Within one base of it there is no much larger clone, and no base qualities were kept.

The CDR3 regions of human TCRbeta chains were subjected to immunosequencing. On the study's bioinformatics: Repertoire TCRs were matched against a reference library of SARS-CoV-2-specific TCRs generated with the MIRA antigen-specificity platform. Breadth meant the fraction of unique TCRs that were SARS-CoV-2-associated, whereas depth meant the fraction of total T cells that were SARS-CoV-2-associated. Using the MIRA data, every spike-specific TCR was mapped to the spike region that the TCR reacted to and assigned to either a CD4 or a CD8 class. Log10-transformed breadth and depth values were compared by one-way ANOVA with Sidak's multiple comparisons tests. The clones in this table, taken by TCRdb from immuneACCESS, are in-frame only. Not every clone is retained; where verified, under half of the shortfall comes from an unresolved V gene, and the cause of the rest is unknown. V, J and clone size are taken as reported in that table, and D and trimming were inferred from the DNA itself. The sample profile shows approximately 150,000 clones; 90% to 95% of them were found once. Jointly, the top ten make up approximately 1.5% of the sample.

CDR1 and CDR2 are drawn from the germline V gene: MGHDK, SYGVNS. V loses 4 bases, J loses 7 bases, and the germline ends lie 14 bases apart. Including the terminal cysteine and phenylalanine, the CDR3 comprises 13 residues. The retained sequence is limited to the CDR3, 39 bases, with the frame set at the first base. What this sample's time point label stands for: baseline before first vaccination. Vaccinee samples were obtained from the UK trials COV001 and COV002, which included a single-blind randomized controlled phase 2/3 trial of AZD1222 (ChAdOx1 nCoV-19) in healthy adults. For TCRbeta chain sequencing, PBMC samples from trial participants were taken at day 0 and at day 28 after the second dose. General conclusions and limits of the study: Reportedly, close to half of the unique spike-specific TCRs recognized epitopes lying outside the regions that are mutated in the B.1.351 and B.1.1.7 variants. CD4 TCRs associated with the vaccine covered the entire spike protein, and the dominant responses were in regions 160-218 and 743-854. The 56-69-year group was small, and its depth increase did not reach significance, likely because of low power. Only five to seven AZD1222 recipients were SARS-CoV-2 seropositive at baseline, limiting conclusions about previously exposed vaccinees. Most participants were white British and females outnumbered males, and the authors suggested that clonal diversity may have been underestimated. Spike-specific TCR breadth and depth rose significantly after two AZD1222 doses compared with day 0 and with MenACWY recipients. Because no day 14 peak-response samples were available, repertoires were characterized only after the peak T cell response.

The sample in question was peripheral blood, obtained on day 0 of AZD1222 vaccination. In this chain, TRBV25-1 is recombined with TRBJ2-7; TRBD2 could be the D gene, as 5 bases match. This sequence originates from an adult in good health. The CDR3 protein: CASSASRRGEQYF. The nucleotide sequence is TGTGCCAGCAGTGCCTCCCGCCGCGGGGAGCAGTACTTC.